The next 25 T cell receptor beta chains were all read from a single sample in a study of blood T cell repertoires in COVID-19. Assay: immunoSEQ multiplex PCR; the TCRdb copy retains only in-frame clones and omits some. The sample includes under 400,000 clones, about 90% of them seen just once. The sequencing sample was made of peripheral blood. These receptor sequences come from a woman aged 25 to 39 with COVID-19, enrolled during active disease.

This clone was counted once. This sequence joins TRBV5-4 and TRBJ2-1, with 9 bases lining up with TRBD2. Germline CDR1 reads SGHNT; CDR2 reads YYREEE (reference sequence). V was clipped by 2 bases and J by 7 bases; unmatched bases: 7. The CDR3 contains 15 residues. CDR3 amino acids: CASSLYSGGTNEQFF. In DNA, the CDR3 is TGTGCCAGCAGCTTATATAGCGGGGGTACTAATGAGCAGTTCTTC.

This rearrangement joins TRBV5-1 to TRBJ1-1; no firm D call. Trimming removed 0 bases at V and 7 bases at J, with 4 bases between. The CDR3 extends over 11 amino acids. Germline CDR1 and CDR2: SGHRS and YFSETQ. The CDR3 sequence: CASSLANEAFF. CDR3 nucleotide sequence: TGCGCCAGCAGCTTGGCCAATGAAGCTTTCTTT.

This rearrangement joins TRBV28 to TRBJ1-5; 11 bases map to TRBD1. Germline lookup yields CDR1 MDHEN and CDR2 SYDVKM. The J segment lost 5 bases and the V segment lost 6 bases, leaving 3 bases of the junction unmatched. CDR3 length equals 14 residues. CDR3 amino acids: CASRWTGGDQPQHF. The CDR3 coding sequence is TGTGCCAGCAGATGGACAGGGGGCGATCAGCCCCAGCATTTT. The full variable domain, in which reference TRBV28 and TRBJ1-5 provide the parts outside the CDR3, is DVKVTQSSRYLVKRTGEKVFLECVQDMDHENMFWYRQDPGLGLRLIYFSYDVKMKEKGDIPEGYSVSREKKERFSLILESASTNQTSMYLCASRWTGGDQPQHFGDGTRLSIL.

CDR3 DNA sequence: TGTGCCAGCAGTCCGTTGACTAGCGGGAGGAGCGAGCAGTACTTC. Amino acid sequence: CASSPLTSGRSEQYF. The V gene is TRBV5-4, the J gene TRBJ2-7; 13 nucleotides match TRBD2. Germline values: CDR1 SGHNT, CDR2 YYREEE (reference sequence). Trimming removed 5 bases from V and 6 bases from J; junction bases left unmatched: 8. The CDR3 length is 15 residues. Filled out from reference TRBV5-4 and TRBJ2-7, the complete variable domain reads ETGVTQSPTHLIKTRGQQVTLRCSSQSGHNTVSWYQQALGQGPQFIFQYYREEENGRGNFPPRFSGLQFPNYSSELNVNALELDDSALYLCASSPLTSGRSEQYFGPGTRLTVT.

The rearrangement uses TRBV27 and TRBJ1-2; 8 positions match TRBD1. CDR3 length: 13 residues. The germline V gene encodes CDR1 MNHEY and CDR2 SMNVEV (reference sequence). Losses at the gene ends were 6 bases for V and 5 bases for J; bases not matched to a gene: 5. The CDR3: CASSVTGAYGYTF. The DNA for the CDR3 is TGTGCCAGCAGCGTGACAGGGGCATATGGCTACACCTTC.

This chain connects TRBV5-4 to TRBJ2-1, with 7 bases identical to TRBD2. Trimming at V came to 0 bases and at J to 5 bases, leaving 8 bases not matched to a gene. This CDR3 spans 16 amino acids. Germline values: CDR1 SGHNT, CDR2 YYREEE (reference sequence). This chain's CDR3 is CASSLELGGGHNEQFF. CDR3 coding DNA: TGTGCCAGCAGCTTGGAATTGGGGGGAGGGCACAATGAGCAGTTCTTC.

The rearrangement links TRBV27 to TRBJ2-1, with 10 bases lining up with TRBD2. Germline V CDR1 and CDR2: MNHEY, SMNVEV (reference sequence). V lost 7 bases and J lost 5; bases outside the gene matches: 20. There are 19 residues in the CDR3. For the CDR3, the DNA is TGTGCCAGCACCCGAAGGGGCACGGCTAGCGGGAGCCGAAACAATGAGCAGTTCTTC. It translates to CASTRRGTASGSRNNEQFF.

The rearrangement links TRBV18 to TRBJ2-2; 9 nucleotides agree with TRBD1. Germline V gene lookup returns CDR1 KGHSH and CDR2 LQKENI. This CDR3 has 16 amino acids. Trimming at V came to 1 base and at J to 3 bases, leaving 3 bases not matched to a gene. CDR3 DNA sequence: TGTGCCAGCTCACCACGGGACAGGGCGGACACCGGGGAGCTGTTTTTT. Residues: CASSPRDRADTGELFF.

The rearrangement joins TRBV7-2 to TRBJ1-2; perhaps TRBD1 as D (6 bases). The CDR3 covers 12 residues. CDR1 is SGHTA, CDR2 FQGNSA, per germline. V lost 2 bases and J 8 bases, leaving 9 bases between the germline ends. CDR3 protein: CASSLSGVGYTF. The DNA of the CDR3 is TGTGCCAGCAGCTTATCAGGGGTGGGCTACACCTTC.

This chain joins TRBV2 and TRBJ2-7; 8 bases agree with TRBD1. Germline V lookup: CDR1 SNHLY, CDR2 FYNNEI. The CDR3 loop spans 15 amino acids. V gave up 7 bases and J gave up 0 bases; unmatched junction bases: 8. The CDR3 loop is CASTRGQGFSYEQYF. DNA of the CDR3: TGTGCCAGCACCAGAGGACAGGGATTCTCCTACGAGCAGTACTTC.

This rearrangement joins TRBV19 to TRBJ2-1; perhaps TRBD1 as D (6 bases). The CDR3 covers 17 residues. V was shortened by 6 bases and J by 0 bases, with 18 bases between the two germline ends. Germline values: CDR1 LNHDA, CDR2 SQIVND (reference sequence). The CDR3: CASRLASRGSSYNEQFF. As DNA, the CDR3 is TGTGCCAGTAGACTCGCATCCAGGGGAAGCTCCTACAATGAGCAGTTCTTC.

The chain links TRBV27 to TRBJ1-2; TRBD1 is a possible D gene (6 bases). CDR3 size: 20 residues. In germline, CDR1 is MNHEY, CDR2 SMNVEV (reference sequence). V was pared by 3 bases and J by 1 base, with 27 bases between. CDR3 coding DNA: TGTGCCAGCAGTTTTTCAACAGGGTTGGGTTTTTTCTCCTTTAACTATGGCTACACCTTC. Its protein is CASSFSTGLGFFSFNYGYTF.

The rearrangement links TRBV28 to TRBJ1-2; D not resolved. The CDR3 is made up of 15 amino acids. The germline gives CDR1 MDHEN, CDR2 SYDVKM. V was clipped by 3 bases and J by 2 bases, with 13 bases between them. The CDR3 region has the DNA TGTGCCAGCAGTTTGGAGGGAAAGCGCAACTATGGCTACACCTTC. Amino acids: CASSLEGKRNYGYTF.

CDR3: CASSQQGYEQYF. The CDR3 nucleotides are TGTGCCAGCAGCCAACAGGGATACGAGCAGTACTTC. The rearrangement joins TRBV3-1 (or the pseudogene TRBV3-2) to TRBJ2-7; a weak D match, TRBD1 (5 bases). V was clipped by 2 bases and J by 4 bases, with 6 bases between them. CDR3 size: 12 residues. Germline-derived CDR1 and CDR2 are LGHDT and YNNKEL (reference sequence).

Details on this clone: Within the sample, other DNA sequences also encode this same CDR3. This chain connects TRBV19 to TRBJ2-1; 11 bases agree with TRBD1. This CDR3 spans 13 amino acids. Per germline, CDR1 LNHDA and CDR2 SQIVND (reference sequence). V was clipped by 8 bases and J by 4 bases; unmatched bases: 1. The CDR3 loop reads CASGQGAYNEQFF. The CDR3 DNA follows: TGTGCCAGTGGACAGGGGGCTTACAATGAGCAGTTCTTC.

The chain carries TRBV5-6 and TRBJ2-5; 12 positions agree with TRBD1. J lost 3 bases, V lost 4 bases, and 7 bases had no gene match. Germline values: CDR1 SGHDT, CDR2 YYEEEE. The CDR3 has 16 residues. The chain's CDR3 is CASSTPGQGAEETQYF. Here the CDR3 DNA reads TGTGCCAGCAGCACCCCGGGACAGGGGGCCGAAGAGACCCAGTACTTC.

The rearrangement joins TRBV5-6 to TRBJ1-1, with a possible D match to TRBD1 (5 bases). CDR3 length: 13 amino acids. The V and J ends lost 5 bases and 2 bases respectively, with 10 bases between them. Germline loops: CDR1 SGHDT, CDR2 YYEEEE. DNA for the CDR3: TGTGCCAGCAGGTCGGGACTCAACACTGAAGCTTTCTTT. Protein: CASRSGLNTEAFF.

The rearrangement joins TRBV14 to TRBJ2-7; D ambiguous. Trimming pared 4 bases from V and 0 bases from J, leaving 13 bases between. This CDR3 has 15 amino acids. Germline CDR1 is SGHDN and CDR2 is FVKESK. The CDR3 loop is CASSLPPQYSYEQYF. The CDR3 DNA reads as TGTGCCAGCAGCCTCCCCCCACAGTACTCCTACGAGCAGTACTTC.

This clone was recorded many times. The chain couples TRBV7-8 to TRBJ1-2; 7 nucleotides align to TRBD1. CDR1 is SGHVS, CDR2 FQNEAQ, per germline. V was pared by 5 bases and J by 7 bases, with 16 bases of the junction left unmatched. The CDR3 runs 16 residues. CDR3 region: CASSEIRTGRRAGYTF. CDR3 bases: TGTGCCAGCAGCGAGATCCGGACAGGTCGGCGGGCTGGCTACACCTTC. The full variable domain, completed using reference TRBV7-8 and TRBJ1-2, is GAGVSQSPRYKVAKRGQDVALRCDPISGHVSLFWYQQALGQGPEFLTYFQNEAQLDKSGLPSDRFFAERPEGSVSTLKIQRTQQEDSAVYLCASSEIRTGRRAGYTFGSGTRLTVV.

The chain uses TRBV30 and TRBJ1-1; 7 nucleotides align to TRBD1. The CDR3 is 14 residues long. Germline V CDR1 and CDR2: GTSNPN, SVGIG (reference sequence). V trimming: 3 bases; J trimming: 0 bases; junction bases outside the gene matches: 4. This CDR3 reads CAWSLGQVNTEAFF. The CDR3 DNA sequence: TGTGCCTGGAGCTTAGGACAGGTGAACACTGAAGCTTTCTTT.

In this sample, this clone turned up a few times. This chain uses TRBV5-1 with TRBJ1-5, with TRBD1 matching 9 bases. The germline CDR1 and CDR2 sequences are SGHRS and YFSETQ. The CDR3 sequence is 18 residues long. The J segment lost 1 base and the V segment lost 1 base, leaving 9 bases of the junction unmatched. The CDR3 DNA sequence: TGCGCCAGCAGCTTGTGGGGACAGGGTAGTAGGAGCAATCAGCCCCAGCATTTT. It yields the protein CASSLWGQGSRSNQPQHF.

This clone was counted a single time. The chain uses TRBV7-2 and TRBJ2-3; 7 nucleotides line up with TRBD2. Unmatched junction bases numbered 2, after V lost 1 base and J lost 1 base. CDR3 size: 15 residues. CDR1 and CDR2 (germline): SGHTA, FQGNSA. The CDR3 here is CASSLGLAGTDTQYF. The CDR3 region has the DNA TGTGCCAGCAGCTTAGGGCTAGCGGGCACAGATACGCAGTATTTT.

The chain has TRBV9 and TRBJ2-1; 7 bases align to TRBD2. V lost 4 bases, J lost 1 base, and 2 bases stayed unmatched. This CDR3 has 14 amino acids. The germline V gene encodes CDR1 SGDLS and CDR2 YYNGEE. The CDR3 spells CASSPGGSYNEQFF. The CDR3, as DNA: TGTGCCAGCAGCCCCGGGGGGTCCTACAATGAGCAGTTCTTC.

The chain recombines TRBV30 with TRBJ1-2; weak D call: TRBD1 (5 bases). Germline lookup yields CDR1 GTSNPN and CDR2 SVGIG (reference sequence). Trimming took off 0 bases at V and 7 bases at J, with 12 bases between the two ends. The CDR3 has 13 residues. This chain's CDR3 is CAWSVKGVRGYTF. CDR3 coding DNA: TGTGCCTGGAGTGTAAAAGGGGTACGTGGCTACACCTTC.

The chain couples TRBV7-9 to TRBJ1-1, with D possibly being TRBD1 (5 bases). The CDR3 totals 12 residues. V lost 5 bases and J lost 6, with 10 bases in between. Per the germline V gene, CDR1 is SEHNR and CDR2 is FQNEAQ (reference sequence). In nucleotides, the CDR3 is TGTGCCAGCAGCCCAGGGATCGCTGAAGCTTTCTTT. The encoded protein is CASSPGIAEAFF.